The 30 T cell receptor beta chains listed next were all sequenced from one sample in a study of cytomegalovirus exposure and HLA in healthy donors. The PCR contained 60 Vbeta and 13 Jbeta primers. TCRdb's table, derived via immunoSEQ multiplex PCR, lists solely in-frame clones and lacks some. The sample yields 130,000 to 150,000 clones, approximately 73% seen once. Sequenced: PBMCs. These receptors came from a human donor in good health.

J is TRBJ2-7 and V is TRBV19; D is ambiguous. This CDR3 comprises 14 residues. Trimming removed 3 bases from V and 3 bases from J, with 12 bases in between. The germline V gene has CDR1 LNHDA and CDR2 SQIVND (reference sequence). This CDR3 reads CASSISSKDYEQYF. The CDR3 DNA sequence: TGTGCCAGTAGTATTAGCAGCAAGGACTACGAGCAGTACTTC.

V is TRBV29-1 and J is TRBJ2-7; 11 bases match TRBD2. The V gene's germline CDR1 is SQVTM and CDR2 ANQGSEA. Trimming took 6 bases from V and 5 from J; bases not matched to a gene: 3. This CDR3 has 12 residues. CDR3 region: CSVKGLADEQYF. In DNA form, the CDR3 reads TGCAGCGTCAAGGGACTAGCGGACGAGCAGTACTTC.

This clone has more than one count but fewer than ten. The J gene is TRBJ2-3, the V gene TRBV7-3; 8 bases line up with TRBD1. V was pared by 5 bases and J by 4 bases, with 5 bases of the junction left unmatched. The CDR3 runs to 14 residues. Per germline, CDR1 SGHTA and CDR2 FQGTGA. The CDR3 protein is CASSLRGLADTQYF. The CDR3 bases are TGTGCCAGCAGCCTCAGGGGGCTAGCAGATACGCAGTATTTT.

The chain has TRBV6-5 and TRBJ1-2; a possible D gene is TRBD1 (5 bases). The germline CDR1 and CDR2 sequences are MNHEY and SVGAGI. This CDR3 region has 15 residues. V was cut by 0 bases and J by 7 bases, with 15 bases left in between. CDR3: CASSYSRQGYGGYTF. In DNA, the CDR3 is TGTGCCAGCAGTTACTCGAGGCAGGGATATGGTGGCTACACCTTC.

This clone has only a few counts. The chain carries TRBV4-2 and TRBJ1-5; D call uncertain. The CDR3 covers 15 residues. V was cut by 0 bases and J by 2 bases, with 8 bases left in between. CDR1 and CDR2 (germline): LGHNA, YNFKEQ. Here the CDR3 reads CASSQDLSRNQPQHF. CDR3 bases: TGTGCCAGCAGCCAAGATCTCTCCCGCAATCAGCCCCAGCATTTT.

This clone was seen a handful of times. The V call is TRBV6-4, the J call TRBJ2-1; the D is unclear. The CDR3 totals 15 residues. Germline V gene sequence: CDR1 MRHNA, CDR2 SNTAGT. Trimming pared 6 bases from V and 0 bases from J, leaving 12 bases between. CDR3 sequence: CASSASPGSYNEQFF. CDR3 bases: TGTGCCAGCAGCGCGTCCCCCGGCTCCTACAATGAGCAGTTCTTC.

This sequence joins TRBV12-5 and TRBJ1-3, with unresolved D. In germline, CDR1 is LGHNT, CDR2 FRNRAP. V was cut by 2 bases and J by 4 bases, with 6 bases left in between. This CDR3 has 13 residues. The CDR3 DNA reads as TGTGCTAGTGGTTTGTATTCCGGAAACACCATATATTTT. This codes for CASGLYSGNTIYF.

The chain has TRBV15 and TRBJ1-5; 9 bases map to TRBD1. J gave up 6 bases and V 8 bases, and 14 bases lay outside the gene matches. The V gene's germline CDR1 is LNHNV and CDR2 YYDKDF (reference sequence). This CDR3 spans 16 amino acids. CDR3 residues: CATRPGLRTGVQPQHF. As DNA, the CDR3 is TGTGCCACCCGCCCCGGGCTTCGGACAGGGGTTCAGCCCCAGCATTTT.

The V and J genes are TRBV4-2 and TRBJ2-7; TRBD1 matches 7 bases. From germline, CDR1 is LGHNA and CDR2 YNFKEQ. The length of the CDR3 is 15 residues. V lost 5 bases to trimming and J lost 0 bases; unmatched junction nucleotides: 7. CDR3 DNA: TGTGCCAGCAGCTTCCGGGACAGCGGCTCCTACGAGCAGTACTTC. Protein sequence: CASSFRDSGSYEQYF.

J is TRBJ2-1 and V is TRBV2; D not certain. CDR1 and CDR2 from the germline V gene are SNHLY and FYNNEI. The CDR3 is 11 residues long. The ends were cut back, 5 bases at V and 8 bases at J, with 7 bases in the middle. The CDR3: CASSSQDEQFF. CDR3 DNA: TGTGCCAGCAGTAGCCAGGATGAGCAGTTCTTC. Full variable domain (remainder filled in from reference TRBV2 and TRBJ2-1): EPEVTQTPSHQVTQMGQEVILRCVPISNHLYFYWYRQILGQKVEFLVSFYNNEISEKSEIFDDQFSVERPDGSNFTLKIRSTKLEDSAMYFCASSSQDEQFFGPGTRLTVL.

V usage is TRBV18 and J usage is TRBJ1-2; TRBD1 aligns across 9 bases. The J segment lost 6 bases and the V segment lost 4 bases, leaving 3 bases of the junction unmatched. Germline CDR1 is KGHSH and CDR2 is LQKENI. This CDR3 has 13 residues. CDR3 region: CASSRTGDDGYTF. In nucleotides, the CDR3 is TGTGCCAGCTCACGGACAGGGGATGATGGCTACACCTTC. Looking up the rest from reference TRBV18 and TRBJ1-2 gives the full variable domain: NAGVMQNPRHLVRRRGQEARLRCSPMKGHSHVYWYRQLPEEGLKFMVYLQKENIIDESGMPKERFSAEFPKEGPSILRIQQVVRGDSAAYFCASSRTGDDGYTFGSGTRLTVV.

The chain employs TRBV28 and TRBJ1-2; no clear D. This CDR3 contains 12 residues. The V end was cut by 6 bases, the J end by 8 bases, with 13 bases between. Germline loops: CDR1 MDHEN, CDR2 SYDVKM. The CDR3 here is CASRLSGYGYTF. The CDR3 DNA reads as TGTGCCAGCAGGCTTTCGGGGTACGGCTACACCTTC.

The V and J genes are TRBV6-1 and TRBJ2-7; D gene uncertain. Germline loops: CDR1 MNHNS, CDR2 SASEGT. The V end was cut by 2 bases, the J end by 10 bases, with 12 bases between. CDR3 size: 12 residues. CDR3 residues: CASSELASSQYF. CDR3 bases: TGTGCCAGCAGTGAACTGGCCTCTTCCCAGTACTTC.

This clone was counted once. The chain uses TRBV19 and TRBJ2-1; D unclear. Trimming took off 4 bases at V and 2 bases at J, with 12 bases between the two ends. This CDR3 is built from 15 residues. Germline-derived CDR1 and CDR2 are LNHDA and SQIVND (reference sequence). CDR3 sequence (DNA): TGTGCCAGTAGTACCCCTCACAGCCCCTACAATGAGCAGTTCTTC. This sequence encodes CASSTPHSPYNEQFF.

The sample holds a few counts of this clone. The CDR3: CASGPEGRNQPQHF. The CDR3 DNA reads TGTGCCAGCGGGCCAGAGGGTCGCAATCAGCCCCAGCATTTT. V and J are TRBV2 and TRBJ1-5; the D is unclear. CDR3 length: 14 residues. V was shortened by 8 bases and J by 2 bases, with 13 bases between the two germline ends. The germline gives CDR1 SNHLY, CDR2 FYNNEI.

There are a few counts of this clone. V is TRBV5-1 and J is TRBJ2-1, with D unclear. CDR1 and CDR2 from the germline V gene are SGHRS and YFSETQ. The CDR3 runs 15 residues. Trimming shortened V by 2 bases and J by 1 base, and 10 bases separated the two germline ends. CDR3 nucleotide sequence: TGCGCCAGCAGCTTAAGTCAAGCGTCCTACAATGAGCAGTTCTTC. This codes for CASSLSQASYNEQFF. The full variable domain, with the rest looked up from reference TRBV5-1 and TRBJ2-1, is KAGVTQTPRYLIKTRGQQVTLSCSPISGHRSVSWYQQTPGQGLQFLFEYFSETQRNKGNFPGRFSGRQFSNSRSEMNVSTLELGDSALYLCASSLSQASYNEQFFGPGTRLTVL.

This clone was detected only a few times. The CDR3 DNA reads as TGCGCCAGCAGTCGGGATCTGGGTTCACCCCTCCACTTT. Protein: CASSRDLGSPLHF. V usage is TRBV10-1 and J usage is TRBJ1-6; D not certain. The ends were cut back, 5 bases at V and 9 bases at J, with 11 bases in the middle. The CDR3 contains 13 residues. Germline assignment: CDR1 WNHNN and CDR2 SYGVQD (reference sequence).

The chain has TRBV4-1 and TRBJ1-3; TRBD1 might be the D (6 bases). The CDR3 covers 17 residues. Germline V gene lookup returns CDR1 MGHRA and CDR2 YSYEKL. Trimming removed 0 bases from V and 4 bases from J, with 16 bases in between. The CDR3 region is CASSQDRPGQSGNTIYF. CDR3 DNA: TGCGCCAGCAGCCAAGATCGGCCCGGACAGTCGGGAAACACCATATATTTT.

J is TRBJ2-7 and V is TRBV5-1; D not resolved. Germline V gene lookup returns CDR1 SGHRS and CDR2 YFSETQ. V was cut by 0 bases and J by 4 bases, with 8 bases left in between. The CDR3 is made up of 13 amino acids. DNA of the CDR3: TGCGCCAGCAGCTTGGGAATCGGTTACGAGCAGTACTTC. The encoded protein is CASSLGIGYEQYF. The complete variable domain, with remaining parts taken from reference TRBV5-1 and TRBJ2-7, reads KAGVTQTPRYLIKTRGQQVTLSCSPISGHRSVSWYQQTPGQGLQFLFEYFSETQRNKGNFPGRFSGRQFSNSRSEMNVSTLELGDSALYLCASSLGIGYEQYFGPGTRLTVT.

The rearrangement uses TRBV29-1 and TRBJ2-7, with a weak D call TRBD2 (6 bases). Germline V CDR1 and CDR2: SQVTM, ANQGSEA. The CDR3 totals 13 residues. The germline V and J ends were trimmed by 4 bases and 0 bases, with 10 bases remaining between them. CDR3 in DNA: TGCAGCGTTGGAGGAGGGTTCTCCTACGAGCAGTACTTC. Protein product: CSVGGGFSYEQYF.

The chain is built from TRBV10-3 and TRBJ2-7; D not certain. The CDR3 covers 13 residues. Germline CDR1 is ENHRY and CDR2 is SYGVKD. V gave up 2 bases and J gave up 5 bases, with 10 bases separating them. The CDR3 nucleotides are TGTGCCATCAGTGAGATAGGCGGTAACGAGCAGTACTTC. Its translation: CAISEIGGNEQYF.

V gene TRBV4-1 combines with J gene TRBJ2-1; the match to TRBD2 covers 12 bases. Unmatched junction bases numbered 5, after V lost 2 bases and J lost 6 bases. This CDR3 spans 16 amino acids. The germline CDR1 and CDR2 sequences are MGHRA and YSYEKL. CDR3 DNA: TGCGCCAGCAGCCAACCTCTAGCGGGAGGGTTCAATGAGCAGTTCTTC. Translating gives CASSQPLAGGFNEQFF.

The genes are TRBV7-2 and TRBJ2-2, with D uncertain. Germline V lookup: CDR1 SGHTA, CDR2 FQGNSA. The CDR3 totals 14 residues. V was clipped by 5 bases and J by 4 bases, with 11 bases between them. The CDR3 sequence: CASSARQITGELFF. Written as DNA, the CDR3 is TGTGCCAGCAGCGCTCGACAAATCACCGGGGAGCTGTTTTTT.

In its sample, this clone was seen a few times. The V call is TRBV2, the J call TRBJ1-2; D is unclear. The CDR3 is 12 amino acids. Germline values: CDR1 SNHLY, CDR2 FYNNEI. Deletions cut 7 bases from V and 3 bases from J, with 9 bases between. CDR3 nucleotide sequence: TGTGCCAGCAAAGAGTCGTACTATGGCTACACCTTC. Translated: CASKESYYGYTF.

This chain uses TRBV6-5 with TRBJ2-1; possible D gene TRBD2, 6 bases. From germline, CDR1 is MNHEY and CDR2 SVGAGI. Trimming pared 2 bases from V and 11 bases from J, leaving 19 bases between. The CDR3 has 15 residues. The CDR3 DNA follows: TGTGCCAGCAGTTACGATACTAGCCCACCCGAGAAGCAGTTCTTC. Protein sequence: CASSYDTSPPEKQFF.

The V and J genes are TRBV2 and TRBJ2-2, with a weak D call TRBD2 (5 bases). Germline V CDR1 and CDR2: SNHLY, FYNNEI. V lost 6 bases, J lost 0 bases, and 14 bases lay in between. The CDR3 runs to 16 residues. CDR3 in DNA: TGTGCCAGCAGGTCCCGGCGGGTCGCGAACACCGGGGAGCTGTTTTTT. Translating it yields CASRSRRVANTGELFF.

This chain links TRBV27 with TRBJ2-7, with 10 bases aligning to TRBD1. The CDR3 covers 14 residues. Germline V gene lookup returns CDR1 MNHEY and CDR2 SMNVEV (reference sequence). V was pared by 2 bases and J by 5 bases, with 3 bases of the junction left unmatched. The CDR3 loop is CASSLGQGGNEQYF. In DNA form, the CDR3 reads TGTGCCAGCAGTTTAGGACAGGGGGGTAACGAGCAGTACTTC.

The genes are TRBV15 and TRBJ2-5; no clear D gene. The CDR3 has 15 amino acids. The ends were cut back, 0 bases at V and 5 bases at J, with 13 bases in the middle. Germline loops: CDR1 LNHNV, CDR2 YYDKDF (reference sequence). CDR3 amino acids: CATSRDWAMDETQYF. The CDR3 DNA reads TGTGCCACCAGCAGAGATTGGGCTATGGATGAGACCCAGTACTTC.

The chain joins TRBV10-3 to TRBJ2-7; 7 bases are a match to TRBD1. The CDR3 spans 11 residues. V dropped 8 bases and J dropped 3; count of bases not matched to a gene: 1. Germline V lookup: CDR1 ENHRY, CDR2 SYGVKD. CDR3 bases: TGTGCCATCGGGACAGTCTACGAGCAGTACTTC. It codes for CAIGTVYEQYF.

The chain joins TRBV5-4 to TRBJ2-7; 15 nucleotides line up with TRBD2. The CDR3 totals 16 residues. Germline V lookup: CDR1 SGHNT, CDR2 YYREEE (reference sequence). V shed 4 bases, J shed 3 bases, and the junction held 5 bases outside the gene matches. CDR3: CASSGRTSGGVYEQYF. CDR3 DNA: TGTGCCAGCAGCGGAAGGACTAGCGGGGGGGTCTACGAGCAGTACTTC.